This T cell receptor beta chain derives from a study of blood T cells in healthy people across ages. V was trimmed by 3 bases and J by 7 bases, leaving 10 bases between them. The CDR3 extends over 12 amino acids. The V gene's germline CDR1 is SQVTM and CDR2 ANQGSEA. A second PCR, run for roughly 7 to 12 cycles, used a sample-barcoded 5' primer plus a J-beta primer mix. TCRdb re-called the 5' RACE reads through MiXCR, storing one row per CDR3 protein. The sample lists approximately 880,000 distinct CDR3 sequences; 45% to 50% were seen once. The origin of this receptor is a man aged 30-40 years in good health. Sample: blood. The chain couples TRBV29-1 to TRBJ2-1; D is unclear. CDR3 in DNA: TGCAGCGTTGACGTGCGCGTAAATGAGCAGTTCTTC. It specifies CSVDVRVNEQFF.